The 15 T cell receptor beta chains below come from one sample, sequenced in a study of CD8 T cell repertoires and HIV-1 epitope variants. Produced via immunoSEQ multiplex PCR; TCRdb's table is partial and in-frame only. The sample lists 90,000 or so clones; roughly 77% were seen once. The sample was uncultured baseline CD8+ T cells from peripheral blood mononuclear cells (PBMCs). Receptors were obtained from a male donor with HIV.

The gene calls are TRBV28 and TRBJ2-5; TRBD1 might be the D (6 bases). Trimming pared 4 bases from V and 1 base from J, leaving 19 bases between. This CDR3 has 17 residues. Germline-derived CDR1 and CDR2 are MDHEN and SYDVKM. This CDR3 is CASSSPRATGSQETQYF. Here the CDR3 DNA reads TGTGCCAGCAGTTCCCCGCGAGCGACAGGTTCCCAAGAGACCCAGTACTTC.

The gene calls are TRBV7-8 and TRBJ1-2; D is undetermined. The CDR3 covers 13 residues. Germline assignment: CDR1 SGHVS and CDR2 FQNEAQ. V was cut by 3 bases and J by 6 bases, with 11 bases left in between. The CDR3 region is CASSLFGVNGYTF. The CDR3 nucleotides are TGTGCCAGCAGCTTGTTCGGGGTAAATGGCTACACCTTC. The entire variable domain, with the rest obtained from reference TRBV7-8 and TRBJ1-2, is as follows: GAGVSQSPRYKVAKRGQDVALRCDPISGHVSLFWYQQALGQGPEFLTYFQNEAQLDKSGLPSDRFFAERPEGSVSTLKIQRTQQEDSAVYLCASSLFGVNGYTFGSGTRLTVV.

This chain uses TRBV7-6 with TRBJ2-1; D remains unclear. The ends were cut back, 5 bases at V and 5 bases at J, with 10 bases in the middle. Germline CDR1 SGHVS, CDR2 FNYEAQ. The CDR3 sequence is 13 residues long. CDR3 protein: CASSHRIHNEQFF. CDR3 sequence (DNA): TGTGCCAGCAGCCATCGAATCCACAATGAGCAGTTCTTC.

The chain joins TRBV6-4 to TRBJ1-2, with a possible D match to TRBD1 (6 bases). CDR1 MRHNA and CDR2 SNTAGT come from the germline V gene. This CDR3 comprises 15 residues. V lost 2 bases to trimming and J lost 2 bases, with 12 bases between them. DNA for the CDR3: TGTGCCAGCAGTGACGGTACAGGGATCAACTATGGCTACACCTTC. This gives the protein CASSDGTGINYGYTF.

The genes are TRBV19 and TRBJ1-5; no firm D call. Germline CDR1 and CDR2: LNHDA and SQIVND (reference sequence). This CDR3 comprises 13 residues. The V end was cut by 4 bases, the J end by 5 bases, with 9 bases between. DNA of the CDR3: TGTGCCAGTAGTAATGGCGGTTATCAGCCCCAGCATTTT. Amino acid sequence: CASSNGGYQPQHF.

The CDR3 loop is CASSGDSDRNQPQHF. The DNA for the CDR3 is TGTGCCAGCAGTGGAGACAGTGATCGCAATCAGCCCCAGCATTTT. This chain joins TRBV28 and TRBJ1-5; D possibly corresponds to TRBD1 (5 bases). The V end was cut by 5 bases, the J end by 2 bases, with 13 bases between. Looked up from germline, CDR1 is MDHEN and CDR2 is SYDVKM. The CDR3 contains 15 residues.

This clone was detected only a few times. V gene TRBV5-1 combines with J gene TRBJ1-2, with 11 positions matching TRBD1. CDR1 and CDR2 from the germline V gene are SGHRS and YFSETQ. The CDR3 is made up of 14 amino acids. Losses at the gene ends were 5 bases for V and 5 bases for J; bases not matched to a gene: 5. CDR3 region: CASRRTGGEYGYTF. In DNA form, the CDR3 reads TGCGCCAGCAGGCGGACAGGGGGCGAGTATGGCTACACCTTC.

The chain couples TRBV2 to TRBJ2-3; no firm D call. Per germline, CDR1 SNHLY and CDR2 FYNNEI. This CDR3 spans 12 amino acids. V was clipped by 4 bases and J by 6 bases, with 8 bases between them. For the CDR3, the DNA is TGTGCCAGCAGTGCCTTCGGGGATACGCAGTATTTT. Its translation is CASSAFGDTQYF.

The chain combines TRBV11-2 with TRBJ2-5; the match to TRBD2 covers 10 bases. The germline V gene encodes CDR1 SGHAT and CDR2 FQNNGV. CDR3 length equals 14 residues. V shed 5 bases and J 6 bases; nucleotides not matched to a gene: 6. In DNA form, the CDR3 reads TGTGCCAGCAGCCTTGGGACTAGCGAGCAGACCCAGTACTTC. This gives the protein CASSLGTSEQTQYF.

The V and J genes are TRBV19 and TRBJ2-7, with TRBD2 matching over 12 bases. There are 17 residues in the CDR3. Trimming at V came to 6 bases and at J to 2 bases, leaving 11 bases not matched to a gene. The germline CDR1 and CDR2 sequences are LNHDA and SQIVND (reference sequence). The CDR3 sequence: CASSSLQTSGRTYEQYF. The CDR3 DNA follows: TGTGCCAGTAGCAGTCTGCAGACTAGCGGGAGAACCTACGAGCAGTACTTC.

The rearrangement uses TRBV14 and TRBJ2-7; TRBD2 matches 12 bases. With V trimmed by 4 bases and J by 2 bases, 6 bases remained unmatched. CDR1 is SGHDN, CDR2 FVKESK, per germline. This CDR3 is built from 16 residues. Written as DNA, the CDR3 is TGTGCCAGCAGCCTAACTAGCGGGGGGCCACCCTACGAGCAGTACTTC. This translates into CASSLTSGGPPYEQYF.

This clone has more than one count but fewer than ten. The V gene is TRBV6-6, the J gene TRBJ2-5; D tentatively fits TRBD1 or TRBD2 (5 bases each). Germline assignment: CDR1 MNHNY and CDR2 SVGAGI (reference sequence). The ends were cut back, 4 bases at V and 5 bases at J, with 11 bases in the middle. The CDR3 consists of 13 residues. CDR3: CASSFGGVETQYF. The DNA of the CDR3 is TGTGCCAGCAGTTTTGGGGGTGTGGAGACCCAGTACTTC.

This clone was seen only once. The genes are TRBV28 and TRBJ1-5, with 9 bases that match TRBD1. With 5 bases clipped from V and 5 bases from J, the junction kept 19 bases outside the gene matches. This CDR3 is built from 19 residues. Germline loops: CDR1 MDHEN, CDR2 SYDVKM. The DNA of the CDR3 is TGTGCCAGCAGTCCGTCTACCGGGACAGGGAGTTTATGGGATCAGCCCCAGCATTTT. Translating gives CASSPSTGTGSLWDQPQHF.

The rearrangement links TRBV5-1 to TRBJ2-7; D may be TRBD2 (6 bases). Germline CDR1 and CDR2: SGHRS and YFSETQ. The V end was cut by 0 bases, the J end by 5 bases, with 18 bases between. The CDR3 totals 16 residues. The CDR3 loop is CASSLAEWTGAHEQYF. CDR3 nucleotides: TGCGCCAGCAGCTTGGCCGAGTGGACGGGAGCCCACGAGCAGTACTTC.

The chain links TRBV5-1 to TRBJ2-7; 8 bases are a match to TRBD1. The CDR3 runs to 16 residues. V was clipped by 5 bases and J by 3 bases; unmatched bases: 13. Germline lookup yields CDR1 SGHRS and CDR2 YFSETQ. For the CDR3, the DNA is TGCGCCAGCAGGATTACTATTTCGACAGGGGTCTACGAGCAGTACTTC. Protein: CASRITISTGVYEQYF.